This TCR beta chain was sequenced for a study of blood T cell repertoires in COVID-19. CDR3 length equals 13 residues. Germline CDR1 reads SGHTA; CDR2 reads FQGNSA. The junction had 1 base not matched to a gene; V was cut back by 4 bases and J by 2 bases. This clone was detected a few times. Sequencing used immunoSEQ multiplex PCR; TCRdb keeps in-frame clones, though not all of them. The data show 90,000 to 120,000 clones, less than 85% seen once. This chain connects TRBV7-2 to TRBJ2-5, with 7 bases identical to TRBD1. The receptor comes from a woman aged 40 to 55 with acute or convalescent COVID-19. Sequencing used peripheral blood. The CDR3: CASSWGQQETQYF. The CDR3 nucleotides are TGTGCCAGCAGCTGGGGACAGCAAGAGACCCAGTACTTC.